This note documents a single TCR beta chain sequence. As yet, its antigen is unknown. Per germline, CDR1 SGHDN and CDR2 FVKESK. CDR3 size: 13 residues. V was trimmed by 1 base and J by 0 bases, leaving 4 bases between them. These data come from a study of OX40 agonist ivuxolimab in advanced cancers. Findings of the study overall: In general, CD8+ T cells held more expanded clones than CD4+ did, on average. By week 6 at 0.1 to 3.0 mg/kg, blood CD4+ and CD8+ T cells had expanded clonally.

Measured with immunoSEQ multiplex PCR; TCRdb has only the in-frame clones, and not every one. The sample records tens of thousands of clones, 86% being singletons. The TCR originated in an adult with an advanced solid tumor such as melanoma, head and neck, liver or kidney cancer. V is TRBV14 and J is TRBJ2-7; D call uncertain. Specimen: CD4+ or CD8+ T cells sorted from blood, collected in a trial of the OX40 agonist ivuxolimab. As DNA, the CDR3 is TGTGCCAGCAGCCAAGCCTCCTCCTACGAGCAGTACTTC. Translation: CASSQASSYEQYF.